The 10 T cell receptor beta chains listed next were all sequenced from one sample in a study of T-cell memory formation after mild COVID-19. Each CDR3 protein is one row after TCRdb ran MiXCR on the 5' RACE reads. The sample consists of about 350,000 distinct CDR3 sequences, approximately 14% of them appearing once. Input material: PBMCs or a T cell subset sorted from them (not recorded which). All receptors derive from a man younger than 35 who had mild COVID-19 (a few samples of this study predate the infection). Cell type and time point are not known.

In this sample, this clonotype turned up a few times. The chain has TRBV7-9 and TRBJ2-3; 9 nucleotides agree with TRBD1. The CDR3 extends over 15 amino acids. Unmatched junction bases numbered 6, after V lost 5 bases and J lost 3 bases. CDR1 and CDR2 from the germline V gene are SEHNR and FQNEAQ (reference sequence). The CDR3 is CASSGGGQGTDTQYF. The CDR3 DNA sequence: TGTGCCAGCAGCGGCGGGGGACAGGGAACAGATACGCAGTATTTT. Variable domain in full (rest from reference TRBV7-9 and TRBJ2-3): DTGVSQNPRHKITKRGQNVTFRCDPISEHNRLYWYRQTLGQGPEFLTYFQNEAQLEKSRLLSDRFSAERPKGSFSTLEIQRTEQGDSAMYLCASSGGGQGTDTQYFGPGTRLTVL.

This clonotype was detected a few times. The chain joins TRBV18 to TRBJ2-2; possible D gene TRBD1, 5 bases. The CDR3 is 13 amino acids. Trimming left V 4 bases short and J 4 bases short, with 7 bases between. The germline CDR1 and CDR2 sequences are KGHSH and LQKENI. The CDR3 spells CASSQQGTGELFF. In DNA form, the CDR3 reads TGTGCCAGCTCACAGCAGGGCACCGGGGAGCTGTTTTTT.

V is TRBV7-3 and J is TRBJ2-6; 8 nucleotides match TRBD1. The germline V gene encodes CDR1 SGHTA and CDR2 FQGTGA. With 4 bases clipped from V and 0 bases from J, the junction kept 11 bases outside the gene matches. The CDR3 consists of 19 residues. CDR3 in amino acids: CASSSHPGQGLSGANVLTF. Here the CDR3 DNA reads TGTGCCAGCAGCTCCCACCCAGGACAGGGACTCTCTGGGGCCAACGTCCTGACTTTC.

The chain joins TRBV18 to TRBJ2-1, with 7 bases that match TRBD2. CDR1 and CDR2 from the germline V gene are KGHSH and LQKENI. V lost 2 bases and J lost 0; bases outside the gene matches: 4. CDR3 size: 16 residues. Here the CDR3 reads CASSPLPGGSYNEQFF. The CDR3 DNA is TGTGCCAGCTCACCATTGCCGGGAGGCTCCTACAATGAGCAGTTCTTC.

The CDR3 nucleotides read TGCGCCAGCAGCCAGCTGATTGGTTTGGGCACTGAAGCTTTCTTT. Translation: CASSQLIGLGTEAFF. The chain links TRBV4-3 to TRBJ1-1; unclear D gene. Trimming shortened V by 3 bases and J by 4 bases, and 15 bases separated the two germline ends. CDR3 length: 15 amino acids. Germline loops: CDR1 LGHNA, CDR2 YSLEER.

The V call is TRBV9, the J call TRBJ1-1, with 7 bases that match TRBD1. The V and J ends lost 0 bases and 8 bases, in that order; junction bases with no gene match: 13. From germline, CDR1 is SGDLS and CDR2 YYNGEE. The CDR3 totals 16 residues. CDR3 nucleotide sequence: TGTGCCAGCAGCGTAGACGCCGGAGGCAGGGACAGCGAAGCTTTCTTT. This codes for CASSVDAGGRDSEAFF.

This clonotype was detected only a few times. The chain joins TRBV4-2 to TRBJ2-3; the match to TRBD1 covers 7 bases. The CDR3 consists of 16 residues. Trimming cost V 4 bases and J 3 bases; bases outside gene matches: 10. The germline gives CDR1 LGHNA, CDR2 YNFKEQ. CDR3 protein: CASSRTTGVGTDTQYF. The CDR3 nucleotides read TGTGCCAGCAGCCGGACCACAGGGGTTGGTACAGATACGCAGTATTTT.

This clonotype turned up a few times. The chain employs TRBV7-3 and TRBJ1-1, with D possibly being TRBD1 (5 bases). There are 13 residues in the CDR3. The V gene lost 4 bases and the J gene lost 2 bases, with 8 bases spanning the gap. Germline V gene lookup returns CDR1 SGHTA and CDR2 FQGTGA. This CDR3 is CASSSTVNTEAFF. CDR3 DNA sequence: TGTGCCAGCAGCTCGACAGTAAACACTGAAGCTTTCTTT. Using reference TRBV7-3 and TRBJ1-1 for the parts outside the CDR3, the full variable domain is GAGVSQTPSNKVTEKGKYVELRCDPISGHTALYWYRQSLGQGPEFLIYFQGTGAADDSGLPNDRFFAVRPEGSVSTLKIQRTERGDSAVYLCASSSTVNTEAFFGQGTRLTVV.

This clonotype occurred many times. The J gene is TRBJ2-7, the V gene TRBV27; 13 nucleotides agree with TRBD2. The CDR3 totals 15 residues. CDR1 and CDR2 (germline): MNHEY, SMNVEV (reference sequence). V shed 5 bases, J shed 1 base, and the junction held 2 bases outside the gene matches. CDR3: CASSPTSGGSYEQYV. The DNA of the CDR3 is TGTGCCAGCAGTCCGACTAGCGGGGGGTCCTACGAGCAGTACGTC.

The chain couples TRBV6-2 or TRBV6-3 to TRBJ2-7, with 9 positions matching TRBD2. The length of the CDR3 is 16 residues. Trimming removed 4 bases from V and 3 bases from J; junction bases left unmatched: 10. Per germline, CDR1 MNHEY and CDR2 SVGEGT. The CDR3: CASSSPSGAKGYEQYV. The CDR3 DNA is TGTGCCAGCAGTTCGCCTAGCGGGGCGAAGGGCTACGAGCAGTACGTC.